This T cell receptor beta chain was observed in a study of blood T cell repertoires in COVID-19. Germline CDR1 and CDR2: SNHLY and FYNNEI. V was trimmed by 6 bases and J by 5 bases, leaving 17 bases between them. The length of the CDR3 is 14 residues. Produced via immunoSEQ multiplex PCR; TCRdb's table is partial and in-frame only. The table lists roughly 71,000 clones, 75% to 90% of them singletons. The source material was peripheral blood. This sequence was found in a man aged 65 to 85 who had recovered from COVID-19. The chain employs TRBV2 and TRBJ2-7, with no clear D. The CDR3 DNA reads as TGTGCCAGCAGCGCAACAAATCGAGGCGACGAGCAGTACTTC. This translates into CASSATNRGDEQYF.